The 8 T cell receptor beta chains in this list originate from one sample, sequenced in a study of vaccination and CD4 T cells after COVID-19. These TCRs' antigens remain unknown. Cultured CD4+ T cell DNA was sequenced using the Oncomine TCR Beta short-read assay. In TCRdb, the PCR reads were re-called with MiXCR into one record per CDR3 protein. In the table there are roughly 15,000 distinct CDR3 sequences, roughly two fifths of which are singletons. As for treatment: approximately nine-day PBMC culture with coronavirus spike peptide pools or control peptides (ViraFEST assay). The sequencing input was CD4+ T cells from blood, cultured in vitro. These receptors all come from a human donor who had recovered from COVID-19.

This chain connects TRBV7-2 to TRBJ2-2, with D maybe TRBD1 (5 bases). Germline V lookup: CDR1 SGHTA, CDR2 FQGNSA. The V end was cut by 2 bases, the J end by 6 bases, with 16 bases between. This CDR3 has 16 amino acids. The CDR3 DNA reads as TGTGCCAGCAGCTTATTCCAGGGAAGTTTGGCCGGGGAGCTGTTTTTT. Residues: CASSLFQGSLAGELFF.

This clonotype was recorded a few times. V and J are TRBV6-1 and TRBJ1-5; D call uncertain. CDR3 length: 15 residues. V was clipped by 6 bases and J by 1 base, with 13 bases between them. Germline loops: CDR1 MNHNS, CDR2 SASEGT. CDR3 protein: CASRGMSVSNQPQHF. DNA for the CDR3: TGTGCCAGCAGGGGGATGTCGGTAAGCAATCAGCCCCAGCATTTT.

CDR3 region: CVGTRQEPYEQYF. Written as DNA, the CDR3 is TGTGTCGGTACCCGACAGGAGCCCTACGAGCAGTACTTC. V and J are TRBV30 and TRBJ2-7; D might be TRBD1 (6 bases). The CDR3 totals 13 residues. Germline values: CDR1 GTSNPN, CDR2 SVGIG (reference sequence).

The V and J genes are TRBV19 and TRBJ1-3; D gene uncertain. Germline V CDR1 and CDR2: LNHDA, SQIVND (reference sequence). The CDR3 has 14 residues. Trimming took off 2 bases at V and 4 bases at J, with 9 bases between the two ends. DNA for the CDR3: TGTGCCAGTAGTATAAGCAGGATCGGAAACACCATATATTTT. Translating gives CASSISRIGNTIYF.

The CDR3 bases are TGTGCCAGCAGCCGAAACCCTGGACGAAACACCATATATTTT. Amino acid sequence: CASSRNPGRNTIYF. This chain uses TRBV7-9 with TRBJ1-3; no firm D call. The CDR3 runs 14 residues. Germline V gene lookup returns CDR1 SEHNR and CDR2 FQNEAQ (reference sequence). The V gene lost 5 bases and the J gene lost 5 bases, with 13 bases spanning the gap.

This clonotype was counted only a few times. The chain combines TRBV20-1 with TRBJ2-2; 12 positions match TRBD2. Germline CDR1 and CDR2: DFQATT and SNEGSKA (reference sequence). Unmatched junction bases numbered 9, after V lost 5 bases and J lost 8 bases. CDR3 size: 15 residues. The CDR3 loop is CSAEPMTSGSGELFF. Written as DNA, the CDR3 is TGCAGTGCTGAACCAATGACTAGCGGGAGTGGGGAGCTGTTTTTT.

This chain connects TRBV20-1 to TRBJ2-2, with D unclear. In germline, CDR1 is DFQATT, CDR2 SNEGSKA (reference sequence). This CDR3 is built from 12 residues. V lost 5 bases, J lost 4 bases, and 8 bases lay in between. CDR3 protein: CSAGPGTGELFF. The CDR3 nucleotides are TGCAGTGCTGGACCGGGCACCGGGGAGCTGTTTTTT.

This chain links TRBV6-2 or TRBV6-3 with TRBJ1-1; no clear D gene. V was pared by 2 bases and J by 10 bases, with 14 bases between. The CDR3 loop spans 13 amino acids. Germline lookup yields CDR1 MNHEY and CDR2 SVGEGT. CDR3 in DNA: TGTGCCAGCAGTTACGATAGGGCGCGGCGAGCTTTCTTT. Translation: CASSYDRARRAFF.